The 30 T cell receptor beta chains listed next were all sequenced from one sample in a study of T-cell reconstitution after alpha-beta-depleted transplantation in children. Researchers prepared the TCRbeta library using unique molecular identifiers, the study reports. TCRdb re-called the PCR reads through MiXCR, storing one row per CDR3 protein. The sample includes over 100,000 distinct CDR3 sequences, about 9.4% of them seen just once. The material sequenced was PBMCs, taken before TCRalphabeta/CD19-depleted stem cell transplant. The source is a boy under 10 years old with acute lymphoblastic leukemia, due to receive a stem cell transplant.

A few counts support this clonotype. The V and J genes are TRBV7-2 and TRBJ2-7; possible D gene TRBD2, 6 bases. Germline V lookup: CDR1 SGHTA, CDR2 FQGNSA. The CDR3 sequence is 15 residues long. V lost 0 bases, J lost 3 bases, and 12 bases lay in between. Written as DNA, the CDR3 is TGTGCCAGCAGCTTAGCCATCACTAGCATCTACGAGCAGTACTTC. It specifies CASSLAITSIYEQYF.

This clonotype was seen repeatedly, ten times or more. This chain joins TRBV6-4 and TRBJ2-3; 12 positions agree with TRBD2. The V gene's germline CDR1 is MRHNA and CDR2 SNTAGT. The CDR3 is 15 amino acids. J gave up 6 bases and V 5 bases, and 6 bases lay outside the gene matches. As DNA, the CDR3 is TGTGCCAGCAGTCCCGGACTAGCGGGGACGGATACGCAGTATTTT. Translating it yields CASSPGLAGTDTQYF.

The J gene is TRBJ2-1, the V gene TRBV20-1, with 8 bases lining up with TRBD2. Germline V gene data show CDR1 as DFQATT and CDR2 as SNEGSKA (reference sequence). The V gene end was trimmed by 3 bases and the J gene end by 4 bases; junction bases not matched to a gene: 11. CDR3 length: 16 residues. CDR3 protein: CSARGRREVPYNEQFF. The CDR3 coding sequence is TGCAGTGCTAGGGGAAGGCGGGAGGTCCCTTACAATGAGCAGTTCTTC.

V and J are TRBV20-1 and TRBJ1-5; no clear D. The CDR3 covers 15 residues. Trimming cost V 0 bases and J 5 bases, with 14 bases left between them. Germline V gene data show CDR1 as DFQATT and CDR2 as SNEGSKA (reference sequence). CDR3 DNA sequence: TGCAGTGCTAGAGATGTGGGAATAGTTCATCAGCCCCAGCATTTT. Translating it yields CSARDVGIVHQPQHF.

This clonotype was observed many times. DNA of the CDR3: TGTGCCAGCAGTTTCCGTCCGGACCCGTCAAGTTACGAGCAGTACTTC. Translated, it gives CASSFRPDPSSYEQYF. The chain uses TRBV12-3 or TRBV12-4 and TRBJ2-7; D gene ambiguous. Between the trimmed V and J ends, which lost 3 bases and 4 bases, there was a span of 19 bases. The CDR3 runs to 16 residues.

CDR3 bases: TGTGCCAGCAGCTTAGCGCGCGTCGGTCTCCAAGAGACCCAGTACTTC. Amino acids: CASSLARVGLQETQYF. The V gene is TRBV7-6, the J gene TRBJ2-5; no clear D. The V end was cut by 0 bases, the J end by 1 base, with 12 bases between. CDR1 is SGHVS, CDR2 FNYEAQ, per germline. The CDR3 is 16 amino acids.

This clonotype was counted between two and nine times. The chain recombines TRBV11-2 with TRBJ1-1; D is undetermined. Germline CDR1 and CDR2: SGHAT and FQNNGV. The V and J ends lost 1 base and 1 base respectively, with 10 bases between them. There are 15 residues in the CDR3. DNA for the CDR3: TGTGCCAGCAGCTTAGGGTTCTCGGAGAACACTGAAGCTTTCTTT. This sequence encodes CASSLGFSENTEAFF.

This clonotype was detected many times. The rearrangement uses TRBV3-1 and TRBJ2-7, with 13 bases identical to TRBD2. Germline V lookup: CDR1 LGHDT, CDR2 YNNKEL (reference sequence). The junction had 6 bases not matched to a gene; V was cut back by 5 bases and J by 2 bases. CDR3 size: 16 residues. This CDR3 reads CASSNIGLAGAYEQYF. The CDR3 DNA reads as TGTGCCAGCAGCAACATAGGACTAGCGGGAGCCTACGAGCAGTACTTC.

This clonotype was seen at least ten times. This sequence joins TRBV25-1 and TRBJ2-1; 12 nucleotides line up with TRBD1. The germline V gene encodes CDR1 MGHDK and CDR2 SYGVNS. The CDR3 has 15 amino acids. V shed 5 bases and J 9 bases; nucleotides not matched to a gene: 8. CDR3 in amino acids: CASSSPGQGASEQFF. The CDR3 DNA is TGTGCCAGCAGTTCACCGGGACAGGGGGCCAGTGAGCAGTTCTTC.

This clonotype was detected a few times. The chain carries TRBV20-1 and TRBJ2-4; the match to TRBD2 covers 14 bases. V lost 2 bases and J lost 9; bases outside the gene matches: 18. CDR3 size: 19 residues. The germline V gene has CDR1 DFQATT and CDR2 SNEGSKA (reference sequence). CDR3 DNA: TGCAGTGCTAGAAGAGGGGTTTATAAGGGACTAGCGGGAGAGGGCATTCAGTACTTC. Protein product: CSARRGVYKGLAGEGIQYF.

This clonotype was seen at least ten times. The gene calls are TRBV5-8 and TRBJ2-7; the D gene is possibly TRBD2 (5 bases). V dropped 0 bases and J dropped 4 bases, with 11 bases sitting between them. The length of the CDR3 is 14 residues. The germline V gene encodes CDR1 SGHTS and CDR2 YDEGEE. The CDR3 protein is CASSLAGKRYEQYF. The CDR3 DNA sequence: TGTGCCAGCAGCTTGGCCGGGAAAAGATACGAGCAGTACTTC.

This clonotype was counted at least ten times. This chain connects TRBV7-2 to TRBJ2-2; no firm D call. Germline lookup yields CDR1 SGHTA and CDR2 FQGNSA. The CDR3 runs 16 residues. The V gene lost 0 bases and the J gene lost 4 bases, with 12 bases spanning the gap. CDR3 sequence (DNA): TGTGCCAGCAGCTTAGCGTCGGGCAGAGGCACCGGGGAGCTGTTTTTT. It yields the protein CASSLASGRGTGELFF.

This clonotype was counted at least ten times. V gene TRBV7-8 combines with J gene TRBJ2-7; the D gene is possibly TRBD1 (6 bases). CDR3 length: 14 amino acids. Trimming stripped 3 bases from V and 2 bases from J, with 11 bases between. Germline CDR1 reads SGHVS; CDR2 reads FQNEAQ. CDR3 bases: TGTGCCAGCAGCTTGTCCAGGGGACCCTACGAGCAGTACTTC. Translation gives CASSLSRGPYEQYF.

This clonotype was detected a few times. The CDR3: CATAVDPGGNTEAFF. The CDR3 DNA reads TGCGCCACCGCCGTAGACCCGGGTGGGAACACTGAAGCTTTCTTT. The chain joins TRBV5-1 to TRBJ1-1, with unresolved D. This CDR3 is built from 15 residues. Germline lookup yields CDR1 SGHRS and CDR2 YFSETQ. The V and J ends lost 9 bases and 1 base respectively, with 19 bases between them.

This clonotype was seen a handful of times. The chain carries TRBV5-1 and TRBJ2-1, with 9 bases identical to TRBD2. Per the germline V gene, CDR1 is SGHRS and CDR2 is YFSETQ. V dropped 6 bases and J dropped 0; count of bases not matched to a gene: 10. The CDR3 consists of 17 residues. The CDR3: CASNLLASGNSYNEQFF. The CDR3 nucleotides are TGCGCCAGCAATTTGTTGGCTAGCGGGAACTCCTACAATGAGCAGTTCTTC.

This clonotype was picked up many times. This chain connects TRBV6-1 to TRBJ2-7; D not resolved. The CDR3 is 13 residues long. From germline, CDR1 is MNHNS and CDR2 SASEGT. V lost 2 bases and J lost 6, with 11 bases in between. CDR3 bases: TGTGCCAGCAGTGAATGGCCGGCCGCCGAGCAGTACTTC. It encodes CASSEWPAAEQYF.

CDR3 DNA: TGTGCCAGCAGTTTAGGCGCGACAGGGGGCAATGAGCAGTTCTTC. Encoded protein: CASSLGATGGNEQFF. J is TRBJ2-1 and V is TRBV28, with 9 positions matching TRBD1. The CDR3 loop spans 15 amino acids. CDR1 is MDHEN and CDR2 is SYDVKM in the germline V gene. With V trimmed by 2 bases and J by 6 bases, 5 bases remained unmatched.

This clonotype was picked up a small number of times. The gene calls are TRBV10-3 and TRBJ1-5; 9 bases align to TRBD1. Germline V lookup: CDR1 ENHRY, CDR2 SYGVKD. The CDR3 length is 16 residues. The J segment lost 6 bases and the V segment lost 10 bases, leaving 16 bases of the junction unmatched. CDR3 region: CATGSSGTGNGQPQHF. The CDR3 DNA sequence: TGTGCCACTGGAAGCTCCGGGACAGGGAACGGTCAGCCCCAGCATTTT.

The V call is TRBV5-1, the J call TRBJ2-2, with D perhaps TRBD2 (6 bases). Germline CDR1 SGHRS, CDR2 YFSETQ. Trimming left V 3 bases short and J 1 base short, with 10 bases between. This CDR3 has 15 amino acids. DNA of the CDR3: TGCGCCAGCAGCTGGGACTCAGTGAACACCGGGGAGCTGTTTTTT. Encoded protein: CASSWDSVNTGELFF.

Details on this clonotype: Because it lacks the conserved phenylalanine or tryptophan at the end, this CDR3 is likely a read error. This sequence joins TRBV18 and TRBJ1-4; no reliable D call. Germline V gives CDR1 KGHSH, CDR2 LQKENI. With 3 bases removed from V and 8 bases from J, the gap between germline ends came to 10 bases. The CDR3 loop spans 13 amino acids. Here the CDR3 reads CASSPEGHEKLFY. The CDR3 nucleotides read TGTGCCAGCTCACCGGAGGGTCACGAAAAACTGTTTTAT.

The CDR3 coding sequence is TGCGCCAGCGCTCGGGAGACAGGGGAAAGATCTGAAGCTTTCTTT. It encodes CASARETGERSEAFF. V is TRBV5-1 and J is TRBJ1-1; 8 nucleotides line up with TRBD1. The CDR3 has 15 residues. Losses at the gene ends were 7 bases for V and 6 bases for J; bases not matched to a gene: 14. The germline V gene has CDR1 SGHRS and CDR2 YFSETQ.

There are a few counts of this clonotype. This sequence joins TRBV5-1 and TRBJ2-7; TRBD2 matches 9 bases. After removal of 4 bases from V and 0 bases from J, the junction contained 8 bases not matched to a gene. CDR3 length equals 16 residues. Germline CDR1 SGHRS, CDR2 YFSETQ. CDR3 DNA sequence: TGCGCCAGCAGCGGCGGACTAGCGTTGAGCTCCTACGAGCAGTACTTC. This gives the protein CASSGGLALSSYEQYF.

The genes are TRBV7-8 and TRBJ2-1; TRBD2 aligns across 10 bases. The CDR3 extends over 15 amino acids. Trimming cost V 8 bases and J 7 bases; bases outside gene matches: 11. Per germline, CDR1 SGHVS and CDR2 FQNEAQ. CDR3: CASLEWLAGVNEQFF. DNA of the CDR3: TGTGCCAGCTTAGAGTGGCTAGCGGGAGTGAATGAGCAGTTCTTC.

This clonotype was seen a handful of times. V gene TRBV6-1 combines with J gene TRBJ2-7; 7 bases fit TRBD2. Germline assignment: CDR1 MNHNS and CDR2 SASEGT. V shed 6 bases, J shed 0 bases, and the junction held 5 bases outside the gene matches. The CDR3 consists of 14 residues. The CDR3: CASRKRGISYEQYF. DNA for the CDR3: TGTGCCAGCAGGAAGCGGGGAATCTCCTACGAGCAGTACTTC.

This clonotype showed up just a few times. The rearrangement uses TRBV3-1 and TRBJ2-7; 11 positions agree with TRBD2. The CDR3 runs to 19 residues. With V trimmed by 4 bases and J by 2 bases, 16 bases remained unmatched. CDR1 is LGHDT, CDR2 YNNKEL, per germline (reference sequence). The CDR3 reads CASSLSNFGTSGNPYEQYF. The CDR3, as DNA: TGTGCCAGCAGCCTTAGTAACTTTGGGACTAGCGGCAATCCCTACGAGCAGTACTTC.

The chain carries TRBV10-3 and TRBJ2-7; weak D call: TRBD1 (6 bases). V was trimmed by 2 bases and J by 2 bases, leaving 7 bases between them. Germline lookup yields CDR1 ENHRY and CDR2 SYGVKD. The CDR3 covers 13 residues. This chain's CDR3 is CAISEGQTYEQYF. CDR3 sequence (DNA): TGTGCCATCAGTGAGGGACAGACCTACGAGCAGTACTTC.

This clonotype was observed a handful of times. V gene TRBV6-1 combines with J gene TRBJ1-6; D is ambiguous. Germline values: CDR1 MNHNS, CDR2 SASEGT. This CDR3 is 16 amino acids long. Trimming took 7 bases from V and 0 from J, leaving 13 bases between them. CDR3 nucleotide sequence: TGTGCCAGCAAAAGAGGACGGAGCTCCTATAATTCACCCCTCCACTTT. Protein sequence: CASKRGRSSYNSPLHF.

For the CDR3, the DNA is TGCAGCGTGGCGGGCAGGGCACCTTCCTACGAGCAGTACTTC. This encodes CSVAGRAPSYEQYF. This chain joins TRBV29-1 and TRBJ2-7; tentatively, D is TRBD1 or TRBD2 (5 bases each). Trimming stripped 6 bases from V and 1 base from J, with 16 bases between. The CDR3 is 14 amino acids. Germline V CDR1 and CDR2: SQVTM, ANQGSEA.

In its sample, this clonotype was seen many times. The gene calls are TRBV5-1 and TRBJ2-7, with 8 bases aligning to TRBD2. Germline CDR1 reads SGHRS; CDR2 reads YFSETQ. The V segment lost 0 bases and the J segment 3 bases; nucleotides outside the gene matches: 2. The CDR3 length is 14 residues. The CDR3 reads CASSLGTSFYEQYF. The CDR3 DNA reads as TGCGCCAGCAGCTTGGGGACTAGCTTCTACGAGCAGTACTTC.

CDR3: CASRGLAGQFF. Here the CDR3 DNA reads TGTGCCAGCAGGGGACTAGCAGGGCAGTTCTTC. This rearrangement joins TRBV3-1 to TRBJ2-1; 9 nucleotides match TRBD2. V gave up 6 bases and J gave up 12 bases; unmatched junction bases: 3. Germline CDR1 and CDR2: LGHDT and YNNKEL (reference sequence). The CDR3 spans 11 residues.